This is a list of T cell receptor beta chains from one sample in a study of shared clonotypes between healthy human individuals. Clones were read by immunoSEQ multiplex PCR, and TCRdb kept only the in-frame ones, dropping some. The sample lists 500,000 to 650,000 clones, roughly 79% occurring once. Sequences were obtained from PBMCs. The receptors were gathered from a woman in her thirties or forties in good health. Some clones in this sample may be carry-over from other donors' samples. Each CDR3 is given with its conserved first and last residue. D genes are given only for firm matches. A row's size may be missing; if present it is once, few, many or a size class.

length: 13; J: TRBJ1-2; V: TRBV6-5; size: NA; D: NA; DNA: TGTGCCACCTCGACAGGACAAAACTATGGCTACACCTTC; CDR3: CATSTGQNYGYTF
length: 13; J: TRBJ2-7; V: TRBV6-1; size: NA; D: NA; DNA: TGTGCCAGCTCAGTGGTAGACCGGTACGAGCAGTACTTC; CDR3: CASSVVDRYEQYF
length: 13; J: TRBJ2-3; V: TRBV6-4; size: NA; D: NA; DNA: TGTGCCAGCAGTCCTCGGACACAAGATACGCAGTATTTT; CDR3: CASSPRTQDTQYF
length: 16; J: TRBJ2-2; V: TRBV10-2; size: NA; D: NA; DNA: TGCGCCAGCATGCTACGGGAGCAGCGGAACACCGGGGAGCTGTTTTTT; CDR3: CASMLREQRNTGELFF
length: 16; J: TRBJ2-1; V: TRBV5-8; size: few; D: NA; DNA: TGTGCCAGCAGCTTGGCAGGGGCTAGCTCCTACAATGAGCAGTTCTTC; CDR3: CASSLAGASSYNEQFF
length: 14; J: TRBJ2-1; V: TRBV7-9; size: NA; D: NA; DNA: TGTGCCAGCAGCTTGGGCCGGGGGAGCCATGAGCAGTTCTTC; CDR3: CASSLGRGSHEQFF
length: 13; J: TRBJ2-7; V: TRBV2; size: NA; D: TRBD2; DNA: TGTGCCAGCAGTGGGGGACTAGCGGGGCTCCTACGGTTC; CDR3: CASSGGLAGLLRF
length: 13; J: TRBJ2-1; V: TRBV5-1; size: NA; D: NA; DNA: TGCGCCAGCAGGGCGGGCTCCTACAATGAGCAGTTCTTC; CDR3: CASRAGSYNEQFF
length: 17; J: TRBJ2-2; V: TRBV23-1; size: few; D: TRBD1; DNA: TGCGCCAGCAGTCAATCGAACTTGGGACAGGGCATCGGGGAGCTGTTTTTT; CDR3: CASSQSNLGQGIGELFF
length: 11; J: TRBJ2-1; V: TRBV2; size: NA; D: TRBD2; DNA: TGTGCCAGGACTAGCGGGGTCGGGGAGTTCTTC; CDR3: CARTSGVGEFF
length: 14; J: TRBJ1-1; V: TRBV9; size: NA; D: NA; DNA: TGTGCCAGCAGCCCGCGCCAGGGTGGAACTGAAGCCTTCTTT; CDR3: CASSPRQGGTEAFF
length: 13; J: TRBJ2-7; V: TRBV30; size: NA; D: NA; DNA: TGTGCCTGCAGCCGGGACACAGACTACGAGCAGTACTTC; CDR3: CACSRDTDYEQYF
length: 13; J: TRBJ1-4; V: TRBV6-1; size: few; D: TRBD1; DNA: TGTGCCAGCAGTGAAGCGCTCTTGGGACAGACTTCTTTT; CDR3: CASSEALLGQTSF
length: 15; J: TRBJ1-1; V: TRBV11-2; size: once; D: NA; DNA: TGTGCCAGCAGCCCGCAAGCCACAAGGAACACTGAAGCTTTCTTT; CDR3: CASSPQATRNTEAFF
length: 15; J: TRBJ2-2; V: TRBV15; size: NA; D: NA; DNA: TGTGCCACCAGCAGAGAAGGGGTGGACACCGGGGAGCTGTTTTTT; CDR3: CATSREGVDTGELFF
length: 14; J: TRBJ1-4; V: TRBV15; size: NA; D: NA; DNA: TGTGCCACCAGTCGTCCTAGTTTAGGAGAAAAACTGTTTTTT; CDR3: CATSRPSLGEKLFF
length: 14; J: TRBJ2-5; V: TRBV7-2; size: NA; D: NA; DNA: TGTGCCAGCACCATTAGCGGAAGTGGGGAGACCCAGTACTTC; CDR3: CASTISGSGETQYF
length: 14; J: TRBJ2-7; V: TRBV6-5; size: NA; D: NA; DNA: TGTGCCAGCAGTTACTGGCGCCAGGGCGGCGAGCAGTACTTC; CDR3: CASSYWRQGGEQYF
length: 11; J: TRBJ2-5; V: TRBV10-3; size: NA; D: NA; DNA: TGTGCCATCAGTGAGGAAGGGGAGCAGTACTTC; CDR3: CAISEEGEQYF
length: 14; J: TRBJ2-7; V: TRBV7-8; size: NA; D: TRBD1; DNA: TGTGCCAGCAGCTCGCCGGGACAGCCCTACGAGCAGTACTTC; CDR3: CASSSPGQPYEQYF
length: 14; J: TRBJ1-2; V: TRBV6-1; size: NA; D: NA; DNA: TGTGCCAGCAGCGTGGACAGCTTTGACTATGGCTACACCTTC; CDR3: CASSVDSFDYGYTF
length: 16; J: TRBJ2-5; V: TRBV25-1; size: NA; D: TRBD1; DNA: TGTGCCAGCAGTGAAAGAAGGGGGCGAGTCCAAGAGACCCAGTACTTC; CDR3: CASSERRGRVQETQYF
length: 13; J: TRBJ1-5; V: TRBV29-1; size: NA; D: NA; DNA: TGCAGCGCGTCAGGAGGAACCAATCAGCCCCAGCATTTT; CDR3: CSASGGTNQPQHF
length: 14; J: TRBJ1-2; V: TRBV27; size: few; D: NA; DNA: TGTGCCAGCAGGGGACACCAGTCTAACTATGGCTACACCTTC; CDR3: CASRGHQSNYGYTF
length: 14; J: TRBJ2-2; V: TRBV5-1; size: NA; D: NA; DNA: TGCGCCAGCAGCCCATCGGCCGGATCCGGGGAGCTGTTTTTT; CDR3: CASSPSAGSGELFF
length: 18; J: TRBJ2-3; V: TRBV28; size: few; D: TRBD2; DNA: TGTGCCAGCAGTTCAGACACGGGACTAGCGGGAGTGGGCGATACGCAGTATTTT; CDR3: CASSSDTGLAGVGDTQYF
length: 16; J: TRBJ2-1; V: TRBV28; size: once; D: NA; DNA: TGTGCCAGCAGTATTCCCACTAGCCGACCCCTGGATGAGCAGTTCTTC; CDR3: CASSIPTSRPLDEQFF
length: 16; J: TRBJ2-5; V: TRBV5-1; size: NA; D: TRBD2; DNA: TGCGCCAGCAGCTTGCTTCCTAGCGGGGGTCAAGAGACCCAGTACTTC; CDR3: CASSLLPSGGQETQYF
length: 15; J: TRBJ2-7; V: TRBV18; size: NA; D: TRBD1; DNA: TGTGCCAGCTCACCATTCGGACAGGGGGCATTCGAGCAGTACTTC; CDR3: CASSPFGQGAFEQYF
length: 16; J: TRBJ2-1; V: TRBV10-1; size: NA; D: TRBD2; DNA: TGCGCCAGCAGTGGAGGGAGCGGGGGAGACTACAATGAGCAGTTCTTC; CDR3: CASSGGSGGDYNEQFF
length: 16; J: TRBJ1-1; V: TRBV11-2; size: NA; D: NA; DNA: TGTGCCAGCAGCTTGGCGCCTGGCGGGGTTGGGACTGAAGCTCTCTTT; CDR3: CASSLAPGGVGTEALF
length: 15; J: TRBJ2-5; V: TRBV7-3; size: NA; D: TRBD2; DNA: TGTGCCAGCAGCTTAGCTAGCGGGATCGGGGAGACCCAGTACTTC; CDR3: CASSLASGIGETQYF
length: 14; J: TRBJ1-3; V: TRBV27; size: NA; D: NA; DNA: TGTGCCAGCAGTAAACAGGGAGCTGGAAACACCATATATTTT; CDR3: CASSKQGAGNTIYF
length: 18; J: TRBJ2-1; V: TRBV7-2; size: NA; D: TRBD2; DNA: TGTGCCAGCAGCGACGGGGTTAGCGGGAGGACCCTATACAATGAGCAGTTCTTC; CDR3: CASSDGVSGRTLYNEQFF
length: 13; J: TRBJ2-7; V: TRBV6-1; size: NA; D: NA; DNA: TGTGCCAGCAGTGCCAGGGGGGTCTACGAGCAGTACTTC; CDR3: CASSARGVYEQYF
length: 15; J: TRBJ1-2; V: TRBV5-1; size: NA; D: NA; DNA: TGCGCCAGCAGCTTGGGTGGACAGACAACCTATGGCTACACCTTC; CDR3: CASSLGGQTTYGYTF
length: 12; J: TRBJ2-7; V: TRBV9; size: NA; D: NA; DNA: TGTGCCAGCAGCGGAGGGACCTACGAGCAGTACTTC; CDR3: CASSGGTYEQYF
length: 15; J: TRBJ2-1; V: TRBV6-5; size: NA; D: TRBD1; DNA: TGTGCCAGCAGTTCCCGGGACAGGGGATACAATGAGCAGTTCTTC; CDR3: CASSSRDRGYNEQFF
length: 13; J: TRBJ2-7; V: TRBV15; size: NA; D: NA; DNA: TGTGCCACCAGCAGAGATGATGAAACAGGGCAGTACTTC; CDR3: CATSRDDETGQYF
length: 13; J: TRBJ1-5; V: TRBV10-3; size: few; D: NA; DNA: TGTGCCATCGGAGAAGCAGGCAATCAGCCCCAGCATTTT; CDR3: CAIGEAGNQPQHF
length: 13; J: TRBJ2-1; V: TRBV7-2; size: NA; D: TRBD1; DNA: TGTGCCAGCAGCACGCAAGAGACAGGGTCTCGGTTCTTC; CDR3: CASSTQETGSRFF
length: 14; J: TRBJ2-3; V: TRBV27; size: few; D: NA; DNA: TGTGCCAGCAAGGGCGGACCAAGCACAGATACGCAGTATTTT; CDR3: CASKGGPSTDTQYF
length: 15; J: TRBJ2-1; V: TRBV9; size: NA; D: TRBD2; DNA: TGTGCCAGCAGCGTCAGCGGGAGGGGGGGCAATGAGCAGTTCTTC; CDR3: CASSVSGRGGNEQFF
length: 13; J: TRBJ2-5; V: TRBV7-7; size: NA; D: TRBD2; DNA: TGTGCTAGCAGCTCGCGGGAGCGAGAGACCCAGTACTTC; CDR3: CASSSRERETQYF
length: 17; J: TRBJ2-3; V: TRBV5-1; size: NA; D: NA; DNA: TGCGCCAGCAGCTTGGAGGGGCGGGCCCCTAGCACAGATACGCAGTATTTT; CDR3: CASSLEGRAPSTDTQYF
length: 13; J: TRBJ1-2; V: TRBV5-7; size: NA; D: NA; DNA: TGTGCCAGCAGCTTGGTAACGGCCATGGGCTACACCTTC; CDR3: CASSLVTAMGYTF
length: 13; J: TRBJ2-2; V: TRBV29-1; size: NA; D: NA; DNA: TGCAGCGTACGACTCGGAGGGGCCGGGGAGCTGTTTTTT; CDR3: CSVRLGGAGELFF
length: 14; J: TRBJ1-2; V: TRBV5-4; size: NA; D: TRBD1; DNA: TGTGCCAGCCGCCCGGGACAGACCTCCTATGGCTACACCTTC; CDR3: CASRPGQTSYGYTF
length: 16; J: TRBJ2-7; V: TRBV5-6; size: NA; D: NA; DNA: TGTGCCAGCAGCCTGGTTGGGGGTATGAGCTCCTACGAGCAGTACTTC; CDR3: CASSLVGGMSSYEQYF
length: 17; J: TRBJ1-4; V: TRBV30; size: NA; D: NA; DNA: TGTGCCTGGAGTGTACAGTACGGAACCTCAACTAATGAAAAACTGTTTTTT; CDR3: CAWSVQYGTSTNEKLFF
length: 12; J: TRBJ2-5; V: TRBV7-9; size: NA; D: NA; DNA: TGTGCCAGCAGCCAAGAAGGGGAGACCCAGTACTTC; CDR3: CASSQEGETQYF
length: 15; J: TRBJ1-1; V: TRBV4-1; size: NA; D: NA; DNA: TGCGCCAGCAGCCAAGATCAAAGAGGGACCACTGAAGCTTTCTTT; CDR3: CASSQDQRGTTEAFF
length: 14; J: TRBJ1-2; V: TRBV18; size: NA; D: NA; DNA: TGTGCCAGCTCACCACCGGGATCAGTGGGTGGCTACACCTTC; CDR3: CASSPPGSVGGYTF
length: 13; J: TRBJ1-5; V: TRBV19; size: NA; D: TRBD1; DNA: TGTGCCAGTAGTGGGACAGGCAATCAGCCCCAGCATTTT; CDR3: CASSGTGNQPQHF
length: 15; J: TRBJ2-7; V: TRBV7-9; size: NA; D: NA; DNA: TGTGCCAGCAGCTTAGTACAGGGCGCAGCAGGGGAGCAGTACTTC; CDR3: CASSLVQGAAGEQYF
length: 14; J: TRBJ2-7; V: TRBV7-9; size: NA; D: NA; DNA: TGTGCCAGCAGCTTAGCGGGAAACTGGAGCGAGCAGTACTTC; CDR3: CASSLAGNWSEQYF
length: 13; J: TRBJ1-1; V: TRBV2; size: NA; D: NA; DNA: TGTGCCAGCAGTCCGACTGGGAACACTGAAGCTTTCTTT; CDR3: CASSPTGNTEAFF